Here is one TCR beta chain with its context. These data are taken from a study of Ad26.COV2.S vaccination and SARS-CoV-2 variants. Turning to the study itself: A COV1001 Ad26.COV2.S trial-arm participant provided the sample.

The sample's treatment: around 19 received Ad26.COV2.S at low or high dose, single or two shots; 5 received placebo; per-sample allocation not given. Sampling occurred on day 63 after the first vaccine or placebo injection. Spike of the Wuhan-strain SARS-CoV-2 was expressed by an Ad26 vector, which formed the vaccine. Germline V CDR1 and CDR2: SGHVS, FNYEAQ. The CDR3 extends over 12 amino acids. V was pared by 5 bases and J by 7 bases, with 10 bases between. TCRdb's table, derived via immunoSEQ multiplex PCR, lists solely in-frame clones and lacks some. The sample gives fewer than 400,000 clones, 85% to 90% of which show up once; about 5% is in the top ten.

The chain couples TRBV7-6 to TRBJ2-3, with no clear D. The specimen was peripheral blood, collected in a trial of Ad26.COV2.S vaccine versus placebo. The origin of this receptor is a person aged 18-60 years who received the Ad26.COV2.S COVID-19 vaccine or a placebo. The chain's CDR3 is CASSQDENTQYF. CDR3 coding DNA: TGTGCCAGCAGCCAAGACGAGAATACGCAGTATTTT.